These 16 T cell receptor beta chains came from one sample sequenced in a study of human T cells and chemical hapten exposure. Each CDR3 protein is one row after TCRdb ran MiXCR on the RACE reads. The profile shows about 74,000 distinct CDR3 sequences, around a third of them singletons. Time point indicated: patch test 1, 2 weeks after DPC sensitization. Treatment meaning: therapeutic diphenylcyclopropenone sensitization with weekly scalp DPC. This specimen consisted of whole blood, obtained in connection with sensitization to the hapten diphenylcyclopropenone (DPC). The receptors shown here come from a man between 40 and 49 years old with alopecia areata. Some clones in this sample may be carry-over from other donors' samples.

This chain uses TRBV19 with TRBJ2-7; possibly TRBD1 or TRBD2 for D (5 bases each). Germline V gives CDR1 LNHDA, CDR2 SQIVND (reference sequence). V was cut by 4 bases and J by 2 bases, with 12 bases left in between. The CDR3 has 14 amino acids. The CDR3 loop is CASSTGDRPYEQYF. CDR3 nucleotide sequence: TGTGCCAGTAGTACTGGGGACCGCCCCTACGAGCAGTACTTC.

V usage is TRBV4-1 and J usage is TRBJ2-1; the D is unclear. Per germline, CDR1 MGHRA and CDR2 YSYEKL. The CDR3 consists of 15 residues. The V gene lost 0 bases and the J gene lost 1 base, with 7 bases spanning the gap. CDR3 region: CASSQDRVSYNEQFF. CDR3 coding DNA: TGCGCCAGCAGCCAAGATAGGGTATCCTACAATGAGCAGTTCTTC.

V and J are TRBV12-3 or TRBV12-4 and TRBJ2-1; tentative D call: TRBD1 (8 bases). V gave up 6 bases and J gave up 2 bases, with 32 bases separating them. The CDR3 has 21 residues. In DNA form, the CDR3 reads TGTGCCAGCAGCCTAGGGGGGGAAGGACAGGGTACTTCATGGCCCTACAATGAGCAGTTCTTC. Its translation: CASSLGGEGQGTSWPYNEQFF.

DNA of the CDR3: TGTGCCACCAGTGACGCGGGATGGGGCTTAGGCAATGAGCAGTTCTTC. Amino acid sequence: CATSDAGWGLGNEQFF. The rearrangement uses TRBV24-1 and TRBJ2-1; a weak D match, TRBD2 (6 bases). In germline, CDR1 is KGHDR, CDR2 SFDVKD. The V end was cut by 4 bases, the J end by 6 bases, with 18 bases between. The CDR3 consists of 16 residues.

This clonotype was found a few times. The chain combines TRBV14 with TRBJ2-1; no definite D call. Germline CDR1 and CDR2: SGHDN and FVKESK. The CDR3 runs to 15 residues. Trimming shortened V by 4 bases and J by 5 bases, and 15 bases separated the two germline ends. Here the CDR3 reads CASSPARWGNNEQFF. Here the CDR3 DNA reads TGTGCCAGCAGCCCGGCGCGGTGGGGTAACAATGAGCAGTTCTTC.

This clonotype turned up a few times. The genes are TRBV5-1 and TRBJ2-5, with D perhaps TRBD1 or TRBD2 (5 bases each). The CDR3 has 16 amino acids. V was clipped by 4 bases and J by 4 bases, with 20 bases between them. The germline CDR1 and CDR2 sequences are SGHRS and YFSETQ. The CDR3 sequence: CASSPSGADLRETQYF. CDR3 sequence (DNA): TGCGCCAGCAGCCCATCCGGGGCTGACTTACGAGAGACCCAGTACTTC.

This clonotype was seen more than once but under ten times. The rearrangement uses TRBV27 and TRBJ2-7, with 10 nucleotides matching TRBD1. This CDR3 is 15 amino acids long. CDR1 and CDR2 from the germline V gene are MNHEY and SMNVEV (reference sequence). V shed 5 bases and J 1 base; nucleotides not matched to a gene: 5. The chain's CDR3 is CASSPGTGASYEQYF. The CDR3 nucleotides read TGTGCCAGCAGTCCCGGGACAGGGGCTTCCTACGAGCAGTACTTC.

The rearrangement links TRBV9 to TRBJ1-1, with 7 bases identical to TRBD1. Germline trimming cut 2 bases from V and 4 bases from J; bases unmatched to any gene: 5. CDR1 is SGDLS and CDR2 is YYNGEE in the germline V gene. There are 14 residues in the CDR3. The CDR3 sequence is CASSVQQGPTEAFF. The DNA of the CDR3 is TGTGCCAGCAGCGTCCAACAGGGGCCCACTGAAGCTTTCTTT.

This clonotype was seen a few times. CDR3: CSAGALDRGFYEQYF. The CDR3 DNA sequence: TGCAGTGCTGGGGCGCTGGACAGAGGCTTCTACGAGCAGTACTTC. The chain combines TRBV20-1 with TRBJ2-7; possible D gene TRBD1, 6 bases. Per the germline V gene, CDR1 is DFQATT and CDR2 is SNEGSKA (reference sequence). The CDR3 contains 15 residues. Trimming removed 5 bases at V and 3 bases at J, with 20 bases between.

The V and J genes are TRBV5-4 and TRBJ2-1, with a tentative D call TRBD2 (7 bases). V was cut by 4 bases and J by 4 bases, with 12 bases left in between. Germline V lookup: CDR1 SGHNT, CDR2 YYREEE (reference sequence). The CDR3 is made up of 14 amino acids. CDR3 in amino acids: CASSRGADYNEQFF. The CDR3, as DNA: TGTGCCAGCAGCCGGGGGGCGGATTACAATGAGCAGTTCTTC.

This clonotype was counted only a few times. The chain employs TRBV28 and TRBJ2-3; D gene uncertain. Trimming took off 1 base at V and 1 base at J, with 15 bases between the two ends. The CDR3 covers 17 residues. Germline lookup yields CDR1 MDHEN and CDR2 SYDVKM. The CDR3 region is CASSLFPRSPGTDTQYF. The CDR3 region has the DNA TGTGCCAGCAGTTTATTCCCTAGGTCCCCGGGCACAGATACGCAGTATTTT.

In this sample, this clonotype turned up a few times. V gene TRBV6-1 combines with J gene TRBJ2-7, with D possibly being TRBD1 (6 bases). Germline values: CDR1 MNHNS, CDR2 SASEGT. The ends were cut back, 5 bases at V and 0 bases at J, with 8 bases in the middle. The CDR3 has 13 residues. The CDR3 nucleotides read TGTGCCAGCAGTTACAGGGACTCCTACGAGCAGTACTTC. This encodes CASSYRDSYEQYF.

This chain connects TRBV12-3 or TRBV12-4 to TRBJ1-2; 8 nucleotides line up with TRBD1. The CDR3 sequence is 14 residues long. The V gene end was trimmed by 5 bases and the J gene end by 5 bases; junction bases not matched to a gene: 7. Written as DNA, the CDR3 is TGTGCCAGCAGTCCTGGACAGGGAAGGTATGGCTACACCTTC. Protein product: CASSPGQGRYGYTF.

J is TRBJ1-1 and V is TRBV3-1; possible D gene TRBD1, 5 bases. The CDR3 extends over 14 amino acids. With 2 bases removed from V and 5 bases from J, the gap between germline ends came to 12 bases. Germline V gene sequence: CDR1 LGHDT, CDR2 YNNKEL (reference sequence). The CDR3 region is CASSQKRGGTEAFF. The DNA of the CDR3 is TGTGCCAGCAGCCAAAAAAGGGGAGGGACTGAAGCTTTCTTT.

V and J are TRBV12-3 or TRBV12-4 and TRBJ1-6, with no clear D. This CDR3 comprises 16 residues. With 5 bases removed from V and 0 bases from J, the gap between germline ends came to 11 bases. The CDR3 loop is CASSLRTLSYNSPLHF. The CDR3 coding sequence is TGTGCCAGCAGTCTCCGGACCCTCTCCTATAATTCACCCCTCCACTTT.

The V gene is TRBV28, the J gene TRBJ1-4, with D unclear. Trimming left V 3 bases short and J 8 bases short, with 10 bases between. There are 13 residues in the CDR3. Germline assignment: CDR1 MDHEN and CDR2 SYDVKM. DNA for the CDR3: TGTGCCAGCAGTTTCCGGGTCTGGGAAAAACTGTTTTTT. This codes for CASSFRVWEKLFF.